Sequencing of this TCR beta chain was carried out in a study of blood T cells in healthy people across ages. Study-level results: Age advanced and TCR beta diversity per million T cells fell, roughly linearly.

Germline loops: CDR1 SGHRS, CDR2 YFSETQ. The CDR3 spans 14 residues. V shed 4 bases and J shed 6 bases, with 14 bases lying between them. Through a sample-barcoded 5' primer and a J-beta primer mix, a second PCR was run for roughly 6 to 12 cycles. One entry per CDR3 protein, called by TCRdb with MiXCR from the 5' RACE reads. This sample carries around 520,000 distinct CDR3 sequences, 25% to 35% of them seen once, and the ten largest clones take approximately 3.6%. This clonotype was counted a few times. Its antigen is unidentified. These same records also appear under a second study, on T cells of mothers and their children. In that study: The TCR beta CDR3 read count exceeded 10 million for each mother and was around 3.1 million for each child.

The chain has TRBV5-1 and TRBJ2-1; the D is unclear. Sequencing was done on a sample of blood. This TCR came from a boy between 2 and 10 years old in good health. CDR3 DNA sequence: TGCGCCAGCAGCCCGAGGCGGAACGTCAATGAGCAGTTCTTC. This translates into CASSPRRNVNEQFF.